This TCR beta chain was obtained from a study of blood T cell repertoires in COVID-19. On the study more broadly: Sites in the United States, Italy and Spain provided acute and convalescent COVID-19 samples.

Original handling: Quantification of nucleated cells was approximated via reference gene primer amplification. Using immunoSEQ multiplex PCR, the repertoire was profiled, and TCRdb retains in-frame clones only, with some absent. The DNA gave D and trimming, while V, J and clone size come from that table. The sample includes about 170,000 clones, about 85% of them seen just once. The germline CDR1 and CDR2 sequences are SGHAT and FQNNGV. There are 14 residues in the CDR3. Trimming removed 5 bases at V and 4 bases at J, with 12 bases between. This TCR came from a woman at least 80 years old in a cohort sampled during active or convalescent COVID-19. The sequencing sample was made of peripheral blood. The gene calls are TRBV11-2 and TRBJ1-5, with unresolved D. This CDR3 reads CASSASGGNQPQHF. In DNA, the CDR3 is TGTGCCAGCAGCGCATCCGGCGGAAATCAGCCCCAGCATTTT. Together with reference TRBV11-2 and TRBJ1-5, the CDR3 gives the full variable domain: EAGVAQSPRYKIIEKRQSVAFWCNPISGHATLYWYQQILGQGPKLLIQFQNNGVVDDSQLPKDRFSAERLKGVDSTLKIQPAKLEDSAVYLCASSASGGNQPQHFGDGTRLSIL.